A selection of T cell receptor beta chains follows, all from one sample in a study of blood T cell repertoires in COVID-19. Clones were sequenced by immunoSEQ multiplex PCR, and TCRdb holds only the in-frame ones, with some missing. This repertoire shows 90,000 to 150,000 clones, around nine tenths found once; its top ten account for about 2%. Sequencing used peripheral blood. These receptors originate from a woman aged 45-65 years with acute or convalescent COVID-19. The CDR3 runs from the conserved cysteine through the conserved F or W. Each record gives: D gene, J gene, clone size, V gene, CDR3 protein, CDR3 DNA. The D gene is left open where the match is weak. A row's size may be missing; if present it is once, few, many or a size class.

D gene: TRBD1
J gene: TRBJ1-4
clone size: NA
V gene: TRBV30
CDR3 protein: CAWSDNRGPPGEKLFF
CDR3 DNA: TGTGCCTGGAGTGACAACAGGGGGCCCCCGGGAGAAAAACTGTTTTTT

D gene: NA
J gene: TRBJ2-7
clone size: NA
V gene: TRBV21-1
CDR3 protein: CASSKGHHSYEQYF
CDR3 DNA: TGTGCCAGCAGCAAAGGACACCACTCCTACGAGCAGTACTTC

D gene: NA
J gene: TRBJ1-6
clone size: NA
V gene: TRBV7-6
CDR3 protein: CASSLAAGGNSPLHF
CDR3 DNA: TGTGCCAGCAGCTTAGCGGCGGGGGGCAATTCACCCCTCCACTTT

D gene: NA
J gene: TRBJ1-2
clone size: NA
V gene: TRBV19
CDR3 protein: CASRERNYGYTF
CDR3 DNA: TGTGCCAGTAGAGAGCGCAACTATGGCTACACCTTC

D gene: NA
J gene: TRBJ1-1
clone size: NA
V gene: TRBV10-3
CDR3 protein: CAITGGRTNTEAFF
CDR3 DNA: TGTGCCATCACGGGGGGACGTACAAACACTGAAGCTTTCTTT

D gene: TRBD1
J gene: TRBJ1-2
clone size: NA
V gene: TRBV24-1
CDR3 protein: CATSEGTDIDYGYTF
CDR3 DNA: TGTGCCACCAGTGAGGGGACAGATATTGACTATGGCTACACCTTC

D gene: NA
J gene: TRBJ2-1
clone size: NA
V gene: TRBV5-1
CDR3 protein: CASSLDAGWNEQFF
CDR3 DNA: TGCGCCAGCAGCTTGGATGCAGGGTGGAATGAGCAGTTCTTC

D gene: NA
J gene: TRBJ1-2
clone size: NA
V gene: TRBV27
CDR3 protein: CASSSPTGSHYGYTF
CDR3 DNA: TGTGCCAGCAGTTCACCGACAGGCTCTCACTATGGCTACACCTTC

D gene: NA
J gene: TRBJ1-6
clone size: NA
V gene: TRBV9
CDR3 protein: CASSVEGEYNSPLHF
CDR3 DNA: TGTGCCAGCAGCGTCGAGGGGGAATATAATTCACCCCTCCACTTT

D gene: NA
J gene: TRBJ1-2
clone size: NA
V gene: TRBV11-2
CDR3 protein: CASSPGHSYGYTF
CDR3 DNA: TGTGCCAGCAGTCCGGGACACAGCTATGGCTACACCTTC

D gene: NA
J gene: TRBJ2-7
clone size: NA
V gene: TRBV7-2
CDR3 protein: CASSLASVYEQYF
CDR3 DNA: TGTGCCAGCAGCTTAGCGTCAGTCTACGAGCAGTACTTC

D gene: NA
J gene: TRBJ2-1
clone size: NA
V gene: TRBV5-1
CDR3 protein: CASSMSGTHTYNEQFF
CDR3 DNA: TGCGCCAGCAGCATGAGCGGGACACATACCTACAATGAGCAGTTCTTC

D gene: TRBD1
J gene: TRBJ2-3
clone size: NA
V gene: TRBV6-5
CDR3 protein: CASSYSGTGFTDTQYF
CDR3 DNA: TGTGCCAGCAGTTACTCGGGGACAGGGTTCACAGATACGCAGTATTTT

D gene: NA
J gene: TRBJ1-2
clone size: NA
V gene: TRBV6-5
CDR3 protein: CASSPLGSYGYTF
CDR3 DNA: TGTGCCAGCAGTCCCCTGGGCTCCTATGGCTACACCTTC

D gene: NA
J gene: TRBJ2-5
clone size: NA
V gene: TRBV5-5
CDR3 protein: CASSFTGSETQYF
CDR3 DNA: TGTGCCAGCAGCTTTACAGGGTCAGAGACCCAGTACTTC

D gene: TRBD1
J gene: TRBJ1-6
clone size: NA
V gene: TRBV10-3
CDR3 protein: CAIVGQGDSPLHF
CDR3 DNA: TGTGCCATCGTCGGACAGGGTGATTCACCCCTCCACTTT

D gene: TRBD1
J gene: TRBJ1-5
clone size: NA
V gene: TRBV19
CDR3 protein: CASSFTGGNQPQHF
CDR3 DNA: TGTGCCAGTAGTTTCACAGGGGGCAATCAGCCCCAGCATTTT

D gene: NA
J gene: TRBJ1-5
clone size: once
V gene: TRBV19
CDR3 protein: CASSPYRENQPQHF
CDR3 DNA: TGTGCCAGTAGTCCCTACAGGGAGAATCAGCCCCAGCATTTT

D gene: NA
J gene: TRBJ2-5
clone size: NA
V gene: TRBV6-5
CDR3 protein: CASNRRYQETQYF
CDR3 DNA: TGTGCCAGCAATAGGCGGTACCAAGAGACCCAGTACTTC

D gene: TRBD1
J gene: TRBJ2-7
clone size: NA
V gene: TRBV10-3
CDR3 protein: CASLGTGAEQYF
CDR3 DNA: TGTGCCTCACTTGGGACAGGGGCCGAGCAGTACTTC

D gene: NA
J gene: TRBJ2-6
clone size: NA
V gene: TRBV5-1
CDR3 protein: CASSWIGSGANVLTF
CDR3 DNA: TGCGCCAGCAGCTGGATCGGGTCCGGGGCCAACGTCCTGACTTTC

D gene: TRBD1
J gene: TRBJ1-4
clone size: NA
V gene: TRBV3-1/TRBV3-2
CDR3 protein: CASSPRTGEEKLFF
CDR3 DNA: TGTGCCAGCAGCCCTCGGACAGGGGAGGAAAAACTGTTTTTT

D gene: TRBD1
J gene: TRBJ1-5
clone size: NA
V gene: TRBV27
CDR3 protein: CASSFRQGGQPQHF
CDR3 DNA: TGTGCCAGCAGTTTTCGACAGGGCGGGCAGCCCCAGCATTTT

D gene: TRBD1
J gene: TRBJ1-1
clone size: NA
V gene: TRBV30
CDR3 protein: CAWSKQGAGEAFF
CDR3 DNA: TGTGCCTGGAGTAAACAGGGGGCAGGTGAAGCTTTCTTT

D gene: TRBD2
J gene: TRBJ2-1
clone size: NA
V gene: TRBV3-1/TRBV3-2
CDR3 protein: CASSSGQGWGRTSGRDEQFF
CDR3 DNA: TGTGCCAGCAGCTCTGGACAGGGATGGGGGAGGACTAGCGGGAGAGATGAGCAGTTCTTC

D gene: NA
J gene: TRBJ2-3
clone size: NA
V gene: TRBV6-5
CDR3 protein: CASSYQLSTDTQYF
CDR3 DNA: TGTGCCAGCAGTTACCAGTTGAGCACAGATACGCAGTATTTT

D gene: NA
J gene: TRBJ1-1
clone size: NA
V gene: TRBV3-1/TRBV3-2
CDR3 protein: CASSQEGGNTEAFF
CDR3 DNA: TGTGCCAGCAGCCAAGAAGGGGGGAACACTGAAGCTTTCTTT

D gene: TRBD1
J gene: TRBJ1-4
clone size: NA
V gene: TRBV5-1
CDR3 protein: CASSLLGDSWEKLFF
CDR3 DNA: TGCGCCAGCAGCTTGCTAGGGGACAGTTGGGAAAAACTGTTTTTT

D gene: NA
J gene: TRBJ1-2
clone size: NA
V gene: TRBV14
CDR3 protein: CASSRGLSQGPYGYTF
CDR3 DNA: TGTGCCAGCAGCCGGGGGCTGTCCCAAGGTCCTTATGGCTACACCTTC

D gene: TRBD1
J gene: TRBJ2-7
clone size: NA
V gene: TRBV19
CDR3 protein: CASSIGQGYEQYF
CDR3 DNA: TGTGCCAGTAGTATTGGACAGGGCTACGAGCAGTACTTC

D gene: TRBD2
J gene: TRBJ2-2
clone size: NA
V gene: TRBV11-3
CDR3 protein: CASSFRAGGPGNTGELFF
CDR3 DNA: TGTGCCAGCAGCTTTCGCGCGGGGGGGCCGGGGAACACCGGGGAGCTGTTTTTT

D gene: TRBD1
J gene: TRBJ1-1
clone size: NA
V gene: TRBV30
CDR3 protein: CAWSVRRQGNSNTEAFF
CDR3 DNA: TGTGCCTGGAGTGTACGCCGACAGGGCAACTCTAACACTGAAGCTTTCTTT

D gene: TRBD1
J gene: TRBJ2-7
clone size: NA
V gene: TRBV7-2
CDR3 protein: CASSLYLDRPYEQYF
CDR3 DNA: TGTGCCAGCAGCTTATACCTGGACAGGCCCTACGAGCAGTACTTC

D gene: TRBD1
J gene: TRBJ1-1
clone size: once
V gene: TRBV6-5
CDR3 protein: CASSYSSGTGGTEAFF
CDR3 DNA: TGTGCCAGCAGTTACTCTTCCGGGACAGGGGGCACTGAAGCTTTCTTT

D gene: NA
J gene: TRBJ1-4
clone size: NA
V gene: TRBV7-9
CDR3 protein: CASSLGDNPTNEKLFF
CDR3 DNA: TGTGCCAGCAGCTTAGGGGACAATCCAACTAATGAAAAACTGTTTTTT

D gene: NA
J gene: TRBJ2-2
clone size: NA
V gene: TRBV4-2
CDR3 protein: CASSQDLQGFTGELFF
CDR3 DNA: TGTGCCAGCAGCCAAGATTTACAGGGCTTCACCGGGGAGCTGTTTTTT

D gene: TRBD1
J gene: TRBJ1-6
clone size: NA
V gene: TRBV5-6
CDR3 protein: CASSTRGRNSPLHF
CDR3 DNA: TGTGCCAGCAGCACCAGGGGGCGTAATTCACCCCTCCACTTT

D gene: NA
J gene: TRBJ2-3
clone size: NA
V gene: TRBV4-1
CDR3 protein: CASSQGTTPISTDTQYF
CDR3 DNA: TGCGCCAGCAGCCAAGGGACTACCCCCATTAGCACAGATACGCAGTATTTT

D gene: NA
J gene: TRBJ2-7
clone size: NA
V gene: TRBV21-1
CDR3 protein: CASSKAIRGLRTEQYF
CDR3 DNA: TGTGCCAGCAGCAAAGCAATAAGGGGACTTAGAACGGAGCAGTACTTC

D gene: TRBD1
J gene: TRBJ1-6
clone size: NA
V gene: TRBV5-6
CDR3 protein: CASSPRGQGYSPLHF
CDR3 DNA: TGTGCCAGCAGCCCTCGTGGACAGGGGTATTCACCCCTCCACTTT

D gene: TRBD1
J gene: TRBJ2-3
clone size: NA
V gene: TRBV6-5
CDR3 protein: CASSYTGGEATDTQYF
CDR3 DNA: TGTGCCAGCAGTTACACAGGGGGCGAAGCGACAGATACGCAGTATTTT

D gene: TRBD1
J gene: TRBJ1-1
clone size: NA
V gene: TRBV9
CDR3 protein: CASSVAGDRGNTEAFF
CDR3 DNA: TGTGCCAGCAGCGTAGCTGGGGACAGGGGGAACACTGAAGCTTTCTTT

D gene: TRBD1
J gene: TRBJ1-2
clone size: NA
V gene: TRBV6-6
CDR3 protein: CASSYQGQKYGYTF
CDR3 DNA: TGTGCCAGCAGTTATCAGGGACAGAAGTATGGCTACACCTTC

D gene: NA
J gene: TRBJ1-1
clone size: NA
V gene: TRBV19
CDR3 protein: CASINRVGRTTEAFF
CDR3 DNA: TGTGCCAGTATTAATAGGGTGGGCCGGACAACTGAAGCTTTCTTT

D gene: NA
J gene: TRBJ1-4
clone size: NA
V gene: TRBV5-1
CDR3 protein: CASSLAQGWTNEKLFF
CDR3 DNA: TGCGCCAGCAGCTTGGCACAGGGATGGACCAATGAAAAACTGTTTTTT

D gene: NA
J gene: TRBJ2-5
clone size: NA
V gene: TRBV24-1
CDR3 protein: CATSDSGARGTQYF
CDR3 DNA: TGTGCCACCAGTGATTCAGGGGCCCGAGGGACCCAGTACTTC

D gene: TRBD1
J gene: TRBJ1-5
clone size: NA
V gene: TRBV7-9
CDR3 protein: CASSSSDRGLSYSNQPQHF
CDR3 DNA: TGTGCCAGCAGCTCATCGGACAGGGGATTATCCTATAGCAATCAGCCCCAGCATTTT

D gene: TRBD1
J gene: TRBJ1-5
clone size: NA
V gene: TRBV2
CDR3 protein: CASMGQGKGGQPQHF
CDR3 DNA: TGTGCCAGCATGGGACAGGGTAAGGGGGGACAGCCCCAGCATTTT